This TCR beta chain was documented in a study of blood T cell repertoires in COVID-19. The germline V gene encodes CDR1 MNHEY and CDR2 SVGAGI. This CDR3 comprises 15 residues. V gave up 4 bases and J gave up 7 bases, with 14 bases separating them. Only in-frame clones appear in the TCRdb table, and some are missing; sequencing was by immunoSEQ multiplex PCR. The sample shows 130,000 to 150,000 clones, 88% of them seen only once. The rearrangement joins TRBV6-5 to TRBJ1-6; a weak D match, TRBD1 (5 bases). Specimen: peripheral blood. The receptor was derived from a man in his 70s with acute or convalescent COVID-19. CDR3 loop: CASSFRQTRNSPLHF. DNA for the CDR3: TGTGCCAGCAGTTTTCGACAGACCCGAAATTCACCCCTCCACTTT.